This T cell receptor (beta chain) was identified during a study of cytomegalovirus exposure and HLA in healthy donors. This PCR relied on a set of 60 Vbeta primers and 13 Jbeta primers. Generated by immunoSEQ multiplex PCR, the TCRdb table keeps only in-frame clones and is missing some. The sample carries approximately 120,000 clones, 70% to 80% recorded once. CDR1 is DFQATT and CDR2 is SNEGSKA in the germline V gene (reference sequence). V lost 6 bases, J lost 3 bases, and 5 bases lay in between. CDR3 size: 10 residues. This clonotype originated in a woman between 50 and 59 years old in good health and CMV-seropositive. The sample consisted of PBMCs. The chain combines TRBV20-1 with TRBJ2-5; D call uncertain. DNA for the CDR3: TGCAGTGCGCGAGAAGAGACCCAGTACTTC. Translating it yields CSAREETQYF.